Listed below are T cell receptor beta chains from one sample, sequenced in a study of Ad26.COV2.S vaccination and SARS-CoV-2 variants. Clones were read by immunoSEQ multiplex PCR, and TCRdb kept only the in-frame ones, dropping some. Altogether roughly 700,000 clones are present, about 89% being singletons, with the ten largest covering approximately 1.5%. The sequenced sample was peripheral blood, obtained in a trial of Ad26.COV2.S vaccine versus placebo. These receptor sequences come from a person between 18 and 59 years old who received the Ad26.COV2.S COVID-19 vaccine or a placebo. Both conserved end residues are trimmed from each CDR3. The order of the fields is V gene, J gene, CDR3 protein.

TRBV5-1	TRBJ2-3	ASSLGGPLSTDTQY
TRBV4-2	TRBJ2-5	ASSQSGNQETQY
TRBV7-2	TRBJ2-5	ASSLIRGQETQY
TRBV10-1	TRBJ2-3	ASSEGQERDTQY
TRBV7-8	TRBJ1-1	ASSLYRDTEAF
TRBV7-2	TRBJ2-7	ASSASGQVGYEQY
TRBV7-2	TRBJ1-2	ASSLGGQLYGYT
TRBV27	TRBJ1-5	ASSPRGRDQPQH
TRBV9	TRBJ2-7	ASSGGGQGKLREQY
TRBV6-6	TRBJ2-7	ASRDVAGNSYEQY
TRBV2	TRBJ1-4	ASSSSEFGEKLF
TRBV3-1/TRBV3-2	TRBJ2-1	ASSRDRVDDEQF
TRBV7-9	TRBJ1-2	ASSSGTGGSGYT
TRBV7-6	TRBJ1-1	ASSAPGLEAF
TRBV5-6	TRBJ1-6	ASTRRESSYNSPLH
TRBV18	TRBJ1-2	ASSRQGGDGYT
TRBV2	TRBJ1-2	ASSVGSLNYGYT
TRBV2	TRBJ1-2	ASRADEYYGYT
TRBV7-9	TRBJ1-4	ASSLRESNEKLF
TRBV4-3	TRBJ2-7	ASSQRGLAGVNEQY
TRBV5-1	TRBJ2-1	ASSLTSGGSYNEQF
TRBV12-3/TRBV12-4	TRBJ1-1	ASSSSVGRRSF
TRBV19	TRBJ2-1	ASRAGPGNEQF
TRBV7-8	TRBJ2-7	ASSLLAGGFYEQY
TRBV7-3	TRBJ1-2	ASSLEPLNYGYT
TRBV7-2	TRBJ2-3	ASSLPGGISADTQY
TRBV27	TRBJ1-2	ASSLSALKSGYT
TRBV4-3	TRBJ2-5	ASSHTSSGGGETQY
TRBV19	TRBJ1-5	ASSIDTRASTYSNQPQH
TRBV7-9	TRBJ2-5	ASSPRGGRAGQETQY
TRBV27	TRBJ2-2	ASSLPGQGRAGELF
TRBV3-1/TRBV3-2	TRBJ1-5	ASSFPGSPQH
TRBV9	TRBJ2-3	ASSVAQSTDTQY
TRBV7-2	TRBJ2-7	ASSPGTSVRSYEQY
TRBV5-1	TRBJ2-1	ASSGGAPHNEQF
TRBV4-2	TRBJ2-7	ASSQVRGAYEQY
TRBV6-2/TRBV6-3	TRBJ2-1	ASSRGTSGRLDEQF
TRBV19	TRBJ2-7	ASSPLTSGPSYEQY
TRBV5-6	TRBJ2-5	ASSRRGRETQY
TRBV7-2	TRBJ2-7	ASSLDSGAGQGGYEQY
TRBV15	TRBJ2-7	ATSSWTSGSLYEQY
TRBV5-5	TRBJ2-1	ASSRRGEKRGEQF
TRBV6-5	TRBJ2-7	ASSYSNSRSYEQY
TRBV2	TRBJ2-5	ASSPQETQY
TRBV5-4	TRBJ2-5	ASSLGTARRETQY
TRBV7-8	TRBJ2-6	ASSGEGQPGAGANVLT
TRBV11-3	TRBJ2-1	ASSATGDEQF
TRBV28	TRBJ2-7	ASSFTGPGIGEQY
TRBV19	TRBJ2-2	ASSPRTNTGELF
TRBV19	TRBJ1-2	ASSMDSFYGYT
TRBV5-1	TRBJ2-1	ASRLGGPYNEQF
TRBV5-1	TRBJ2-1	ASSLVGRYNEQF
TRBV10-3	TRBJ1-2	AAQQSSQTNGYT
TRBV2	TRBJ2-1	ASSEGSGSDNEQF
TRBV5-1	TRBJ2-3	ASSLMGLHTDTQY